Below, one T cell receptor beta chain is given with its context. This specimen belongs to a study of blood T cell repertoires in COVID-19. Study overall: COVID-19 samples, acute and convalescent, were from the United States, Italy and Spain. In each case, the material was cDNA or gDNA derived from T cells, B-cell-depleted T cells, or PBMCs.

Deletions cut 0 bases from V and 5 bases from J, with 14 bases between. The germline CDR1 and CDR2 sequences are SGHDT and YYEEEE. This CDR3 contains 15 residues. Categorization into cohorts depended on clinical history that participants reported. In Cohort 3, a recovered donor had either two negative PCRs, clearance, or symptom resolution. Libraries were prepared by immunoSEQ multiplex PCR; TCRdb keeps only in-frame clonotypes and omits some of them. Of around 300,000 clones in the sample, over 75% were seen once. Sequenced: PBMCs or T cells enriched from blood (not recorded which). The clonotype comes from a man aged 25-40 years who had recovered from COVID-19. V and J are TRBV5-6 and TRBJ1-1, with D possibly being TRBD1 (6 bases). CDR3 region: CASSLADTGRTEAFF. The CDR3 nucleotides read TGTGCCAGCAGCTTGGCCGATACAGGGCGTACTGAAGCTTTCTTT.